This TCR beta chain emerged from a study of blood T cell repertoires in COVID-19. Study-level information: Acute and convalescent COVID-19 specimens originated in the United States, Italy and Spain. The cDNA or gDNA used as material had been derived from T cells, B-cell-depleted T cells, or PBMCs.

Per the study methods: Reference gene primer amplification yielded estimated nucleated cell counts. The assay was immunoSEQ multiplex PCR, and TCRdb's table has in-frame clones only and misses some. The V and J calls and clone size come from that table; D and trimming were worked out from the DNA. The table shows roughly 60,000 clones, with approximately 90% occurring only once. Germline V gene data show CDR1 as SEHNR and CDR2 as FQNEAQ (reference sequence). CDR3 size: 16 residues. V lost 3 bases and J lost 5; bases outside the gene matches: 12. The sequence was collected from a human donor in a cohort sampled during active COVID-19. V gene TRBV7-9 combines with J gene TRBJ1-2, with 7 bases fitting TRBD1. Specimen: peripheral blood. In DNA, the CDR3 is TGTGCCAGCAGCTTTAACGGCAGGGGGTTAGGTTATGGCTACACCTTC. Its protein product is CASSFNGRGLGYGYTF.